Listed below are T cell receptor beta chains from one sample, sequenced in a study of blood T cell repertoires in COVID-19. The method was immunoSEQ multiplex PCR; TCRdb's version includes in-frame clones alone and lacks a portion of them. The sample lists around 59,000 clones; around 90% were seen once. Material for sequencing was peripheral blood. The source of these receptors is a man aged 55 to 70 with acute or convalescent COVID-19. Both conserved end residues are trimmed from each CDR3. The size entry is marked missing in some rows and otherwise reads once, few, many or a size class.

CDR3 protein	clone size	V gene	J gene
TIGPDRIYNEQF	once	TRBV29-1	TRBJ2-1
ASSVVGARDTEAF	.	TRBV9	TRBJ1-1
ASSDYGGTSTDTQY	.	TRBV2	TRBJ2-3
ASSPPQIDRRNTIY	.	TRBV18	TRBJ1-3
ASNRVGAKLF	.	TRBV6-6	TRBJ1-4
ASSFGQHSGNTIY	.	TRBV7-9	TRBJ1-3
ASSPVANVLT	.	TRBV19	TRBJ2-6
ASRGGQGVDEQY	.	TRBV5-1	TRBJ2-7
ASRPTGDSPLH	.	TRBV28	TRBJ1-6
ASSPRTSGSYEQY	.	TRBV11-3	TRBJ2-7
ASSYFQGAEDTQY	.	TRBV27	TRBJ2-3
ASSSQGVLSYEQY	.	TRBV7-2	TRBJ2-7
ASSLGPSSGNTIY	.	TRBV7-9	TRBJ1-3
ASSLVRGPYSNQPQH	.	TRBV28	TRBJ1-5
ASSRQQGYTEAF	once	TRBV27	TRBJ1-1
ASSFGHLSNQPQH	.	TRBV28	TRBJ1-5
ASSLTFTPGQSWVGNEKLF	.	TRBV6-6	TRBJ1-4
ASSPHYDFNSPLH	.	TRBV5-5	TRBJ1-6
ASSLWRGTEETQY	.	TRBV27	TRBJ2-5
ASSLHGAQSTYEQY	.	TRBV5-5	TRBJ2-7